This is a list of T cell receptor beta chains from one sample in a study of T cell responses to AZD1222 COVID-19 vaccine. Data came from immunoSEQ multiplex PCR; TCRdb stores just in-frame clones and leaves some out. The sample has some 150,000 clones, about 82% seen once. The material was peripheral blood, obtained 28 days after the second AZD1222 dose. Receptors originate from an adult who received the AZD1222 COVID-19 vaccine. CDR3s include the opening cysteine and the closing phenylalanine or tryptophan. D genes are given only for firm matches. For some rows the clone size is stated as once, few or many, or as a class when expanded; others skip it.

TRBV27	TRBJ1-2	.	TRBD1	CASSSRTGDGYTF	TGTGCCAGCAGTTCCCGGACAGGGGATGGCTACACCTTC
TRBV7-2	TRBJ1-4	.	TRBD1	CASSLLGGTGNEKLFF	TGTGCCAGCAGCTTATTAGGTGGGACAGGGAATGAAAAACTGTTTTTT
TRBV6-5	TRBJ1-6	.	TRBD1	CASRLQGWDSPLHF	TGTGCCAGCAGATTACAGGGGTGGGATTCACCCCTCCACTTT
TRBV9	TRBJ1-1	.	.	CASSISGQNTEAFF	TGTGCCAGCAGCATATCTGGACAGAACACTGAAGCTTTCTTT
TRBV2	TRBJ2-7	once	.	CASSESGADSYEQYF	TGTGCCAGCAGTGAGTCCGGGGCCGACTCCTACGAGCAGTACTTC
TRBV7-8	TRBJ1-5	.	TRBD1	CASSLLQGVLSNQPQHF	TGTGCCAGCAGCTTGCTACAGGGGGTTTTAAGCAATCAGCCCCAGCATTTT
TRBV5-1	TRBJ2-7	.	.	CASSTRPGPYEQYF	TGCGCCAGCAGCACCCGTCCTGGACCTTACGAGCAGTACTTC
TRBV4-1	TRBJ1-1	.	.	CASSQRQIFNTEAFF	TGCGCCAGCAGCCAAAGACAGATTTTTAACACTGAAGCTTTCTTT
TRBV3-1/TRBV3-2	TRBJ2-7	.	.	CASSWGGFLSYEQYF	TGTGCCAGCAGCTGGGGGGGCTTCCTCTCCTACGAGCAGTACTTC
TRBV10-1	TRBJ1-2	.	.	CASSAEGRDYTF	TGCGCCAGCAGCGCAGAGGGCCGAGACTACACCTTC
TRBV19	TRBJ1-3	few	.	CASREFSGNTIYF	TGTGCCAGTAGAGAATTCTCTGGAAACACCATATATTTT
TRBV5-1	TRBJ1-4	.	.	CASSLRYLPLVTNEKLFF	TGCGCCAGCAGCCTTCGATACCTTCCTCTTGTAACTAATGAAAAACTGTTTTTT
TRBV6-1	TRBJ1-1	.	.	CASSDQGQNTEAFF	TGTGCCAGCAGCGACCAGGGACAGAACACTGAAGCTTTCTTT
TRBV7-9	TRBJ2-5	.	.	CASSNNREQETQYF	TGTGCCAGCAGCAACAACAGGGAGCAAGAGACCCAGTACTTC
TRBV4-1	TRBJ2-2	.	.	CASSPLGGELFF	TGCGCCAGCAGCCCCCTTGGCGGGGAGCTGTTTTTT
TRBV7-9	TRBJ2-3	.	TRBD2	CASSLSGEDTQYF	TGTGCCAGCAGCCTTAGCGGGGAAGATACGCAGTATTTT
TRBV29-1	TRBJ1-1	.	.	CSGGTVNTEAFF	TGCAGCGGCGGAACGGTGAACACTGAAGCTTTCTTT
TRBV29-1	TRBJ1-2	.	TRBD1	CSAQGQGAYYGYTF	TGCAGCGCTCAGGGACAGGGGGCATATTATGGCTACACCTTC
TRBV29-1	TRBJ1-2	.	TRBD1	CSVRQGLHGYTF	TGCAGCGTCCGACAGGGTTTGCATGGCTACACCTTC
TRBV12-3/TRBV12-4	TRBJ1-5	.	.	CASPLQPQHF	TGTGCCAGTCCTCTGCAGCCCCAGCATTTT
TRBV5-1	TRBJ2-1	.	.	CASSGGVGSNNEQFF	TGCGCCAGCAGCGGGGGCGTGGGATCCAACAATGAGCAGTTCTTC
TRBV6-2/TRBV6-3	TRBJ2-1	.	.	CASSYGRWRDQNEQFF	TGTGCCAGCAGTTACGGCCGGTGGAGGGATCAGAATGAGCAGTTCTTC
TRBV29-1	TRBJ2-3	.	.	CSVGPSDTQYF	TGCAGCGTTGGGCCCTCAGATACGCAGTATTTT
TRBV18	TRBJ2-5	.	.	CASSPGSGEETQYF	TGTGCCAGCTCGCCAGGGTCCGGGGAAGAGACCCAGTACTTC
TRBV3-1/TRBV3-2	TRBJ1-5	.	.	CASSPSGSQPQHF	TGTGCCAGCAGCCCTTCAGGGTCTCAGCCCCAGCATTTT
TRBV30	TRBJ1-1	.	.	CAWSVGVGEAFF	TGTGCCTGGAGTGTAGGGGTAGGGGAAGCTTTCTTT
TRBV27	TRBJ1-1	once	.	CASSLWRESEAFF	TGTGCCAGCAGTCTTTGGCGGGAGTCTGAAGCTTTCTTT
TRBV6-2/TRBV6-3	TRBJ2-7	.	TRBD2	CASSYSGGSKYEQYF	TGTGCCAGCAGTTACTCTGGCGGGAGTAAATACGAGCAGTACTTC
TRBV5-6	TRBJ2-5	.	.	CASSLRGPGETQYF	TGTGCCAGCAGCTTGAGAGGGCCTGGGGAGACCCAGTACTTC
TRBV6-2/TRBV6-3	TRBJ2-7	few	.	CASSPTPVEVYEQYF	TGTGCCAGCAGCCCAACACCCGTTGAGGTCTACGAGCAGTACTTC
TRBV28	TRBJ1-5	.	.	CASSGGGSNQPQHF	TGTGCCAGCTCTGGGGGGGGCAGCAATCAGCCCCAGCATTTT
TRBV5-1	TRBJ1-3	once	.	CASSLSDDGNTIYF	TGCGCCAGCAGCTTGTCGGACGATGGAAACACCATATATTTT
TRBV7-9	TRBJ2-7	.	.	CASSIRGYEQYF	TGTGCCAGCAGCATCCGGGGCTACGAGCAGTACTTC
TRBV5-1	TRBJ1-1	.	.	CASSLGVQNTEAFF	TGCGCCAGCAGCTTGGGCGTCCAAAACACTGAAGCTTTCTTT
TRBV24-1	TRBJ2-1	.	.	CATSMAGSYNEQFF	TGTGCCACCAGTATGGCGGGGTCCTACAATGAGCAGTTCTTC
TRBV10-2	TRBJ2-1	.	.	CASIPSSYNEQFF	TGCGCCAGCATCCCGAGCTCCTACAATGAGCAGTTCTTC
TRBV28	TRBJ1-2	.	.	CASTPATDGYTF	TGTGCCAGCACCCCCGCCACAGATGGCTACACCTTC
TRBV14	TRBJ2-7	.	.	CASSQDPPQQYF	TGTGCCAGCAGCCAAGATCCTCCCCAGCAGTACTTC
TRBV30	TRBJ1-2	.	.	CAWLGVGYTF	TGTGCCTGGCTCGGAGTAGGCTACACCTTC
TRBV7-8	TRBJ2-3	few	TRBD1	CASSSGGLVDTQYF	TGTGCCAGCAGCTCAGGGGGTCTCGTAGATACGCAGTATTTT
TRBV5-1	TRBJ2-5	.	.	CASSPDQETQYF	TGCGCCAGCAGCCCGGACCAAGAGACCCAGTACTTC
TRBV30	TRBJ1-3	.	.	CAWTTTGNTIYF	TGTGCCTGGACCACGACAGGAAACACCATATATTTT
TRBV29-1	TRBJ2-3	.	.	CSVTRLAGAFTDTQYF	TGCAGCGTTACTCGTCTTGCGGGGGCGTTCACAGATACGCAGTATTTT
TRBV28	TRBJ1-6	.	.	CAMQGPMDSPLHF	TGTGCCATGCAGGGTCCTATGGATTCACCCCTCCACTTT
TRBV28	TRBJ1-1	.	.	CASSRTLVETEAFF	TGTGCCAGCAGTAGGACCCTGGTAGAGACTGAAGCTTTCTTT
TRBV2	TRBJ1-2	few	.	CASSAEKVGYTF	TGTGCCAGCAGTGCAGAGAAGGTCGGCTACACCTTC
TRBV9	TRBJ1-1	few	TRBD1	CASSTLGGANTEAFF	TGTGCCAGCAGCACCCTAGGGGGCGCGAACACTGAAGCTTTCTTT
TRBV2	TRBJ1-1	.	.	CARRRENTEAFF	TGTGCCAGGAGGCGGGAAAACACTGAAGCTTTCTTT
TRBV24-1	TRBJ2-2	once	.	CATSESRPLNTGELFF	TGTGCCACCAGTGAATCGCGGCCCTTGAACACCGGGGAGCTGTTTTTT
TRBV19	TRBJ1-5	.	.	CASRGPSPGQPQHF	TGTGCCAGTAGGGGCCCGTCCCCCGGTCAGCCCCAGCATTTT
TRBV3-1/TRBV3-2	TRBJ2-1	.	TRBD1	CASSQDPGGVSEQFF	TGTGCCAGCAGCCAAGATCCAGGGGGAGTCAGTGAGCAGTTCTTC